The sequence of this T cell receptor (beta chain) was determined in a study of cytomegalovirus exposure and HLA in healthy donors. Study-wide background: About 79 million unique TCRs from HLA-typed donors were held in an early data release.

The CDR3 covers 15 residues. Germline CDR1 and CDR2: GTSNPN and SVGIG (reference sequence). Points on this clone: Its antigen is not identified.

The PCR was carried out with 60 Vbeta primers and 13 Jbeta primers. Some clones are missing from TCRdb's copy, which holds only in-frame ones; the method was immunoSEQ multiplex PCR. This table holds 150,000 to 200,000 clones, 60% to 80% found once. Points from the study as a whole: Analyses of presence/absence relied on an assumption of roughly uniform sequencing depth across donors. In a later analysis, HLA-associated TCR beta chains were more clonally expanded than equally common others.

The V gene is TRBV30, the J gene TRBJ1-1, with a tentative D call TRBD1 (5 bases). This TCR was sampled from a woman under 40 in good health and CMV-seronegative. Sequenced material: PBMCs. CDR3 DNA sequence: TGTGCTCGGAAATCGGATGGGGGGATGAACACTGAAGCTTTCTTT. Protein sequence: CARKSDGGMNTEAFF. Based on the CDR3 plus reference TRBV30 and TRBJ1-1, the full variable domain is SQTIHQWPATLVQPVGSPLSLECTVEGTSNPNLYWYRQAAGRGLQLLFYSVGIGQISSEVPQNLSASRPQDRQFILSSKKLLLSDSGFYLCARKSDGGMNTEAFFGQGTRLTVV.